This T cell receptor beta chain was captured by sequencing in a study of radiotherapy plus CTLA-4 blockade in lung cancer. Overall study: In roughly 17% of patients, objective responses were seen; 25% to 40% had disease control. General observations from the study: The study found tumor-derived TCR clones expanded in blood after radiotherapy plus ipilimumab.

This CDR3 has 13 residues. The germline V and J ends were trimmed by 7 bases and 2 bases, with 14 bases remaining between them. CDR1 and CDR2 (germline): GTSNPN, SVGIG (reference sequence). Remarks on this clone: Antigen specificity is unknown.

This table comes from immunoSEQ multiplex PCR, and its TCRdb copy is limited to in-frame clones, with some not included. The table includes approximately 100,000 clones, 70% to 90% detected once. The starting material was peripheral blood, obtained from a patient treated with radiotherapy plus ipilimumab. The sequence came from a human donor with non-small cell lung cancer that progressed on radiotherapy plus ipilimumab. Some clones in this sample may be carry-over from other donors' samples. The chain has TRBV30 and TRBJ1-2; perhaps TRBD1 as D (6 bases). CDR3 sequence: CALKTGNNYGYTF. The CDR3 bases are TGTGCCTTAAAAACAGGGAACAACTATGGCTACACCTTC.